The rows below give T cell receptor beta chains drawn from one sample of a study of OX40 agonist ivuxolimab in advanced cancers. Using immunoSEQ multiplex PCR, the repertoire was profiled, and TCRdb retains in-frame clones only, with some absent. The profile shows 40,000 to 45,000 clones, around nine tenths of them singletons. Sequencing was performed on CD4+ or CD8+ T cells sorted from blood, taken in a trial of the OX40 agonist ivuxolimab. The receptor set was obtained from an adult with an advanced solid tumor such as melanoma, head and neck, liver or kidney cancer. Both conserved end residues are trimmed from each CDR3.

v_gene	j_gene	CDR3aa
TRBV19	TRBJ1-2	ASSIWDLDYGYT
TRBV15	TRBJ1-5	ATSRVLDTYNQPQH
TRBV5-5	TRBJ2-5	ASSPTTASQETQY
TRBV19	TRBJ2-7	ASSPTGNGYEQY
TRBV15	TRBJ1-6	ATSGFRDRDSPLH
TRBV5-8	TRBJ2-5	ASSSGQGIRETQY
TRBV6-5	TRBJ1-2	ASSYSTQGWGYT
TRBV18	TRBJ2-6	ASSQGGPGANVLT
TRBV29-1	TRBJ2-5	SVNGGETQY
TRBV28	TRBJ1-4	ASSTTWDEKLF